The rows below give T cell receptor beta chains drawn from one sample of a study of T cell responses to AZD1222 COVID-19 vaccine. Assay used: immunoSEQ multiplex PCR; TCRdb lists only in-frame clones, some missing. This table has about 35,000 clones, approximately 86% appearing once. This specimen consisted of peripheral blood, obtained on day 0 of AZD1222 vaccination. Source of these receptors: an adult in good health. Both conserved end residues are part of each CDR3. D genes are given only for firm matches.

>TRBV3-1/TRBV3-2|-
CASRGRTEAFF
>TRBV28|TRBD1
CASSLSRGQMSTEAFF
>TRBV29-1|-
CSVRQAPNTEAFF
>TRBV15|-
CATSSGDGEQYF
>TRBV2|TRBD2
CASRRLAGVGNEQFF
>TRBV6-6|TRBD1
CASRAGTDYNEQFF
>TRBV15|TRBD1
CATSRDLAGGFAGYTF
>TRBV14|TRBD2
CASSPRQAGRKETQYF
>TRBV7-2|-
CASNPRSYGNYGYTF
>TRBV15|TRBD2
CATSREGGSKNIQYF
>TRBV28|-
CATHTSNYGYTF
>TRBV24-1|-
CATSDLQQGSGETQYF
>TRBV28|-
CASKTANYGYTF